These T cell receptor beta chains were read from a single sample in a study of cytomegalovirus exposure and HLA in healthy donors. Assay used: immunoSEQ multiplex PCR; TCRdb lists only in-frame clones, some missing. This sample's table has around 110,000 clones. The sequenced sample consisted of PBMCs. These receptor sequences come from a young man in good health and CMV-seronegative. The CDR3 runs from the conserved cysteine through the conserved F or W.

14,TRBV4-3,CASSKSGGADTQYF
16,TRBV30,CAWRGFSGGIQETQYF
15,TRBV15,CATSRVGFSTDTQYF
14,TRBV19,CASRSGTANTEAFF
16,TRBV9,CASSSQTGATNEKLFF
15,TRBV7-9,CASPSSDSLNQPQHF
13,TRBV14,CASSQGVQETQYF
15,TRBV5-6,CASSPRFWTRGAQFF
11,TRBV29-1,CSGGQGNGYTF
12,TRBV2,CASRGREYEQYF
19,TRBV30,CAWSDWTGGGRPGANVLTF
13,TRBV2,CASRRQGDYGYTF
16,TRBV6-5,CASSYSLTGPYYGYTF
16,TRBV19,CASGGTPTVGVEKLFF
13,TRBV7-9,CASSWWGVNEQFF
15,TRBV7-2,CASRDRGHPNEKLFF
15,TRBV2,CASREGTGDNSPLHF
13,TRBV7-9,CASSLEGATEAFF
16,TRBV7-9,CASSLAGRGASYEQYF
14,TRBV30,CACTSGGIFGEQYF
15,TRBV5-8,CASSSAGQGPSPLHF
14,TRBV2,CASNGQGGYNEQFF
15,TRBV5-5,CASSLIGTGSYEQYF
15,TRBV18,CASSPGTGTPRPQHF
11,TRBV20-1,CSAGGENTIYF
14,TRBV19,CASSIVQGHSPLHF
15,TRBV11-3,CASSVGQGYTGELFF
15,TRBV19,CASSIFQGGNEKLFF
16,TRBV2,CASSASQGLSNQPQHF
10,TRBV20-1,CSARFDGYTF
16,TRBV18,CASSPLSGGGNNEQFF